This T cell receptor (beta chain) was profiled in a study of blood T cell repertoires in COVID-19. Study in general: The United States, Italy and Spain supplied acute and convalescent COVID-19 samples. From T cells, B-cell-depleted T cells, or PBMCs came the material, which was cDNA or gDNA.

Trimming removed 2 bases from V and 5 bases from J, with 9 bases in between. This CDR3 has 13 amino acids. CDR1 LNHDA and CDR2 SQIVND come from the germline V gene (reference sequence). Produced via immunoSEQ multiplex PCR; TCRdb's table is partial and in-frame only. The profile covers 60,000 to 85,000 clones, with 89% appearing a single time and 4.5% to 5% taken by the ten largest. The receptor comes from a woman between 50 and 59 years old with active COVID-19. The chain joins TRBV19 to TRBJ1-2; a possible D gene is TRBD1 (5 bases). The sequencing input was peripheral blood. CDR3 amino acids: CASSIRAGYGYTF. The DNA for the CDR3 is TGTGCCAGTAGTATAAGGGCAGGGTATGGCTACACCTTC.